Sequencing of this T cell receptor beta chain was carried out in a study of shared clonotypes between healthy human individuals. The V and J ends lost 6 bases and 0 bases, in that order; junction bases with no gene match: 21. The CDR3 spans 21 residues. Germline loops: CDR1 SGDLS, CDR2 YYNGEE. Profiled with immunoSEQ multiplex PCR; TCRdb holds only in-frame clones, not every one. The repertoire holds about 640,000 clones, with less than 80% as singletons. Overall study findings and caveats: The sole specimen, blood, was sampled, and tissue repertoires likely differ.

Of note for this clone: Its antigen remains unidentified.

This clonotype was obtained from a woman in her twenties or thirties in good health. The rearrangement links TRBV9 to TRBJ2-1; 10 positions agree with TRBD2. The source material was memory CD4+ T cells sorted from blood. The subset is: CD45RA-negative fraction. This CDR3 is CASTKGLATVGPASSYNEQFF. CDR3 nucleotides: TGTGCCAGCACCAAGGGACTAGCGACAGTCGGGCCGGCATCCTCCTACAATGAGCAGTTCTTC.